Below are 31 T cell receptor beta chains sequenced from a single sample in a study of cytomegalovirus exposure and HLA in healthy donors. Sequenced by immunoSEQ multiplex PCR; TCRdb stores in-frame clones only, minus some. Here the sample spans about 180,000 clones, approximately 89% being singletons. Sequenced input: PBMCs. These receptors were collected from a man younger than 30 in good health and CMV-seropositive.

The chain combines TRBV5-8 with TRBJ2-2; TRBD2 matches at 10 bases. CDR1 and CDR2 from the germline V gene are SGHTS and YDEGEE. The V and J ends lost 0 bases and 0 bases, in that order; junction bases with no gene match: 2. The CDR3 loop spans 17 amino acids. The CDR3 DNA follows: TGTGCCAGCAGCTTGGGTACTAGCGGGACGAACACCGGGGAGCTGTTTTTT. It specifies CASSLGTSGTNTGELFF.

DNA of the CDR3: TGTGCCAGCAGTTTAAGGGCAGGGAATCAGCCCCAGCATTTT. This sequence encodes CASSLRAGNQPQHF. The chain is built from TRBV27 and TRBJ1-5; possible D gene TRBD1, 5 bases. Germline V gene lookup returns CDR1 MNHEY and CDR2 SMNVEV (reference sequence). The CDR3 is made up of 14 amino acids. The germline V and J ends were trimmed by 2 bases and 4 bases, with 9 bases remaining between them.

This rearrangement joins TRBV13 to TRBJ1-4, with no clear D. Per the germline V gene, CDR1 is PRHDT and CDR2 is FYEKMQ (reference sequence). V was cut by 0 bases and J by 2 bases, with 7 bases left in between. The length of the CDR3 is 15 residues. The CDR3 DNA is TGTGCCAGCAGCTTAGGGGGAGGCACTAATGAAAAACTGTTTTTT. It is translated as CASSLGGGTNEKLFF.

This chain uses TRBV4-2 with TRBJ2-1; 7 bases line up with TRBD2. The CDR3 runs 13 residues. Unmatched junction bases numbered 7, after V lost 0 bases and J lost 14 bases. CDR1 LGHNA and CDR2 YNFKEQ come from the germline V gene. This chain's CDR3 is CASSQDGDYEKFF. The CDR3 DNA reads as TGTGCCAGCAGCCAAGATGGGGACTACGAGAAGTTCTTC.

V usage is TRBV7-2 and J usage is TRBJ1-1; possibly TRBD1 for D (6 bases). Germline lookup yields CDR1 SGHTA and CDR2 FQGNSA. Between the trimmed V and J ends, which lost 5 bases and 0 bases, there was a span of 19 bases. The CDR3 is 17 amino acids. The CDR3 here is CASSTLRGTNMNTEAFF. CDR3 nucleotides: TGTGCCAGCAGCACCCTCAGGGGAACCAATATGAACACTGAAGCTTTCTTT.

The CDR3 reads CASSHPQQAFDEKLFF. Written as DNA, the CDR3 is TGCGCCAGCAGCCACCCCCAACAGGCTTTCGATGAAAAACTGTTTTTT. This chain joins TRBV4-1 and TRBJ1-4; D might be TRBD1 (5 bases). Germline V gene data show CDR1 as MGHRA and CDR2 as YSYEKL. V was trimmed by 3 bases and J by 6 bases, leaving 17 bases between them. The CDR3 has 16 amino acids.

The chain joins TRBV5-8 to TRBJ1-2; 10 bases align to TRBD1. Germline trimming cut 3 bases from V and 0 bases from J; bases unmatched to any gene: 8. This CDR3 contains 17 residues. Germline lookup yields CDR1 SGHTS and CDR2 YDEGEE. CDR3 coding DNA: TGTGCCAGCAGCTCCTACGGGACAGGGGTATCTAACTATGGCTACACCTTC. Its translation: CASSSYGTGVSNYGYTF.

As to this clone: The junction shows a germline mismatch at one end, possibly a read error. The rearrangement joins TRBV7-7 to TRBJ2-7; 8 positions match TRBD1. The CDR3 runs 15 residues. CDR1 and CDR2 from the germline V gene are SSHAT and FNYEAQ (reference sequence). The chain's CDR3 is CASSPGWTGIYEQYF. CDR3 bases: TGTGCTAGCAGTCCTGGATGGACAGGGATCTACGAGCAGTACTTC.

This chain uses TRBV9 with TRBJ1-4, with D unclear. Germline V gives CDR1 SGDLS, CDR2 YYNGEE. Trimming took 0 bases from V and 8 from J, leaving 11 bases between them. CDR3 length: 14 residues. The CDR3 DNA reads TGTGCCAGCAGCGTAGCGGGAGTTGGGGAAAAACTGTTTTTT. This encodes CASSVAGVGEKLFF.

The chain couples TRBV19 to TRBJ2-7, with D tentatively TRBD2 (5 bases). CDR3 length equals 11 residues. CDR1 is LNHDA, CDR2 SQIVND, per germline (reference sequence). V was cut by 5 bases and J by 6 bases, with 8 bases left in between. CDR3 residues: CASSARGEQYF. CDR3 DNA sequence: TGTGCCAGTAGTGCACGGGGCGAGCAGTACTTC.

This clone was found once. This chain joins TRBV15 and TRBJ2-5; maybe TRBD2 (6 bases). This CDR3 has 14 residues. The V gene's germline CDR1 is LNHNV and CDR2 YYDKDF (reference sequence). V gave up 0 bases and J gave up 4 bases, with 9 bases separating them. Here the CDR3 reads CATSRDMGGETQYF. CDR3 in DNA: TGTGCCACCAGCAGAGATATGGGGGGAGAGACCCAGTACTTC.

The chain uses TRBV18 and TRBJ1-5; perhaps TRBD1 as D (5 bases). V was shortened by 2 bases and J by 1 base, with 12 bases between the two germline ends. Germline V gene data show CDR1 as KGHSH and CDR2 as LQKENI. CDR3 length equals 16 residues. The CDR3, as DNA: TGTGCCAGCTCACCAGCCGGGGGGGGAAGCAATCAGCCCCAGCATTTT. This gives the protein CASSPAGGGSNQPQHF.

The J gene is TRBJ1-6, the V gene TRBV4-1; 7 nucleotides line up with TRBD1. Germline V gene lookup returns CDR1 MGHRA and CDR2 YSYEKL. This CDR3 is 17 amino acids long. Trimming took 4 bases from V and 1 from J; bases not matched to a gene: 7. The CDR3 protein is CASSPQTGRSYNSPLHF. CDR3 nucleotides: TGCGCCAGCAGCCCACAGACAGGGCGGTCCTATAATTCACCCCTCCACTTT.

The J gene is TRBJ2-5, the V gene TRBV2, with D uncertain. The V gene's germline CDR1 is SNHLY and CDR2 FYNNEI. The CDR3 is 12 residues long. V gave up 7 bases and J gave up 3 bases, with 9 bases separating them. The CDR3 here is CASMGLKETQYF. CDR3 nucleotide sequence: TGTGCCAGCATGGGCTTAAAAGAGACCCAGTACTTC.

This clone appeared a single time. The chain combines TRBV28 with TRBJ2-1; TRBD2 agrees at 9 bases. Trimming took 5 bases from V and 2 from J; bases not matched to a gene: 7. Germline lookup yields CDR1 MDHEN and CDR2 SYDVKM. This CDR3 comprises 16 residues. The CDR3 bases are TGTGCCAGCAGTCTTCCGGGACTAGCACCCTACAATGAGCAGTTCTTC. Translated, it gives CASSLPGLAPYNEQFF.

This chain joins TRBV4-3 and TRBJ2-1; perhaps TRBD2 as D (5 bases). This CDR3 spans 12 amino acids. In germline, CDR1 is LGHNA, CDR2 YSLEER. Trimming pared 3 bases from V and 11 bases from J, leaving 11 bases between. DNA of the CDR3: TGCGCCAGCAGCCAGGCGGGCGGTCAGCAGTTCTTC. Its translation is CASSQAGGQQFF.

This clone appeared a single time. The chain joins TRBV20-1 to TRBJ2-7, with unresolved D. V was clipped by 3 bases and J by 2 bases, with 5 bases between them. The CDR3 has 11 amino acids. Germline CDR1 DFQATT, CDR2 SNEGSKA (reference sequence). The CDR3: CSASATYEQYF. The CDR3 region has the DNA TGCAGTGCTAGCGCGACCTACGAGCAGTACTTC.

The V gene is TRBV4-3, the J gene TRBJ2-1; 11 bases are a match to TRBD2. The germline gives CDR1 LGHNA, CDR2 YSLEER. The CDR3 covers 16 residues. Trimming took 0 bases from V and 7 from J; bases not matched to a gene: 5. Here the CDR3 DNA reads TGCGCCAGCAGCCAAGATAAACTAGCGGGAGTTAATGAGCAGTTCTTC. Protein: CASSQDKLAGVNEQFF.

The V call is TRBV10-3, the J call TRBJ1-2, with D perhaps matching TRBD1 (5 bases). The germline CDR1 and CDR2 sequences are ENHRY and SYGVKD. Trimming pared 2 bases from V and 2 bases from J, leaving 6 bases between. The CDR3 sequence is 13 residues long. The CDR3 is CAISEQGNYGYTF. The CDR3 nucleotides are TGTGCCATCAGTGAGCAGGGCAACTATGGCTACACCTTC.

The chain employs TRBV19 and TRBJ1-5; 9 bases fit TRBD1. Losses at the gene ends were 8 bases for V and 1 base for J; bases not matched to a gene: 12. The CDR3 spans 17 residues. Germline V gene data show CDR1 as LNHDA and CDR2 as SQIVND (reference sequence). This chain's CDR3 is CASRKVGTGRSNQPQHF. The CDR3 coding sequence is TGTGCCAGTCGAAAAGTGGGGACAGGGAGAAGCAATCAGCCCCAGCATTTT.

This clone was detected only once. The V and J genes are TRBV15 and TRBJ2-1; TRBD2 agrees at 10 bases. The V gene's germline CDR1 is LNHNV and CDR2 YYDKDF (reference sequence). The CDR3 runs 15 residues. J was trimmed by 10 bases and V by 1 base; bases with no gene match: 7. The CDR3 coding sequence is TGTGCCACCAGCAGAGGTCCAGCGGGAGGGGCCGAGCAGTTCTTC. It encodes CATSRGPAGGAEQFF. Filled out from reference TRBV15 and TRBJ2-1, the complete variable domain reads DAMVIQNPRYQVTQFGKPVTLSCSQTLNHNVMYWYQQKSSQAPKLLFHYYDKDFNNEADTPDNFQSRRPNTSFCFLDIRSPGLGDTAMYLCATSRGPAGGAEQFFGPGTRLTVL.

The rearrangement links TRBV30 to TRBJ2-3, with TRBD2 matching 10 bases. Germline values: CDR1 GTSNPN, CDR2 SVGIG (reference sequence). Unmatched junction bases numbered 7, after V lost 8 bases and J lost 5 bases. This CDR3 spans 13 amino acids. The CDR3 coding sequence is TGTGCCAGACAGGCTAGCGGGGGAGATACGCAGTATTTT. As protein: CARQASGGDTQYF.

This clone was counted once. The chain employs TRBV7-9 and TRBJ2-3, with D perhaps TRBD2 (7 bases). CDR1 and CDR2 from the germline V gene are SEHNR and FQNEAQ (reference sequence). Between the trimmed V and J ends, which lost 3 bases and 6 bases, there was a span of 10 bases. The CDR3 has 13 residues. CDR3 sequence (DNA): TGTGCCAGCAGCTTCGGGGGGCGCGATACGCAGTATTTT. This codes for CASSFGGRDTQYF.

A few counts support this clone. CDR3 amino acids: CASSAAGFSYEQYF. The CDR3 DNA reads TGTGCCAGCAGTGCGGCGGGTTTCTCCTACGAGCAGTACTTC. The rearrangement links TRBV2 to TRBJ2-7; perhaps TRBD2 as D (5 bases). The germline gives CDR1 SNHLY, CDR2 FYNNEI. The CDR3 is 14 residues long. The V gene lost 4 bases and the J gene lost 0 bases, with 10 bases spanning the gap.

The chain employs TRBV11-2 and TRBJ1-2; unclear D gene. V lost 0 bases to trimming and J lost 5 bases, with 7 bases between them. This CDR3 has 13 amino acids. Germline values: CDR1 SGHAT, CDR2 FQNNGV. The CDR3 here is CASSLDQSYGYTF. CDR3 coding DNA: TGTGCCAGCAGCTTAGATCAATCATATGGCTACACCTTC.

The J gene is TRBJ2-5, the V gene TRBV4-2; 10 nucleotides line up with TRBD2. CDR1 and CDR2 (germline): LGHNA, YNFKEQ. The CDR3 contains 17 residues. Unmatched junction bases numbered 12, after V lost 3 bases and J lost 5 bases. CDR3 region: CASSQVLAGGREETQYF. The DNA for the CDR3 is TGTGCCAGCAGCCAGGTTTTAGCGGGGGGCCGAGAGGAGACCCAGTACTTC.

This sequence joins TRBV20-1 and TRBJ1-5; no clear D gene. CDR1 DFQATT and CDR2 SNEGSKA come from the germline V gene (reference sequence). The CDR3 has 10 amino acids. Trimming removed 5 bases at V and 11 bases at J, with 10 bases between. The CDR3 loop reads CSAAAGTQHF. CDR3 sequence (DNA): TGCAGTGCTGCAGCGGGGACCCAGCATTTT.

The chain has TRBV5-1 and TRBJ2-7; 10 nucleotides align to TRBD1. The V segment lost 4 bases and the J segment 2 bases; nucleotides outside the gene matches: 6. The CDR3 is made up of 15 amino acids. CDR1 and CDR2 from the germline V gene are SGHRS and YFSETQ. The CDR3 protein is CASSARTGGPYEQYF. The CDR3 coding sequence is TGCGCCAGCAGCGCTAGGACAGGGGGTCCCTACGAGCAGTACTTC.

DNA of the CDR3: TGTGCCAGCAACCCCTCTGGGGGCCCTTTTGAGCCCCAGCATTTT. As protein: CASNPSGGPFEPQHF. This chain connects TRBV7-2 to TRBJ1-5; perhaps TRBD1 as D (6 bases). Trimming shortened V by 7 bases and J by 8 bases, and 21 bases separated the two germline ends. CDR1 is SGHTA, CDR2 FQGNSA, per germline. The CDR3 contains 15 residues.

The V call is TRBV7-9, the J call TRBJ2-5; possibly TRBD2 for D (6 bases). Germline-derived CDR1 and CDR2 are SEHNR and FQNEAQ (reference sequence). The CDR3 runs to 13 residues. Trimming removed 5 bases at V and 4 bases at J, with 11 bases between. Here the CDR3 reads CASSQVGGETQYF. CDR3 nucleotide sequence: TGTGCCAGCAGCCAGGTCGGGGGAGAGACCCAGTACTTC.

The rearrangement links TRBV5-4 to TRBJ2-1; TRBD1 matches at 10 bases. After removal of 2 bases from V and 8 bases from J, the junction contained 7 bases not matched to a gene. Germline-derived CDR1 and CDR2 are SGHNT and YYREEE (reference sequence). The CDR3 spans 15 residues. CDR3 in DNA: TGTGCCAGCAGCTTACCAGGGACAGGGGAAGATGAGCAGTTCTTC. It is translated as CASSLPGTGEDEQFF.